This entry lists 5 T cell receptor beta chains sequenced from one sample in a study of T cells expressing NK-cell markers. TCRdb reprocessed the 5' RACE reads; each CDR3 protein has one entry and no DNA is given. The ten most abundant clones cover roughly 4.2% of a sample with 250,000 or so distinct CDR3 sequences. Sequencing was performed on blood T cells: a sorted CD56 or NKG2C T cell subset, CD4+ or CD8+ T cells, or bulk PBMC T cells (not recorded which). The receptors were gathered from a woman between 18 and 70 years old in good health.

The V and J genes are TRBV3-1 and TRBJ2-5. The CDR3 sequence is 13 residues long. Per the germline V gene, CDR1 is LGHDT and CDR2 is YNNKEL (reference sequence). CDR3 in amino acids: CASSQEWQETQYF.

The rearrangement joins TRBV29-1 to TRBJ1-1; as DNA is missing, the TRBD1 call by TCRdb cannot be tested. Germline assignment: CDR1 SQVTM and CDR2 ANQGSEA. The CDR3 contains 15 residues. This CDR3 is CSVDALGAFDTEAFF.

This CDR3 reads CSVGDLTKYNEQFF. V usage is TRBV29-1 and J usage is TRBJ2-1. The CDR3 length is 14 residues. Germline CDR1 reads SQVTM; CDR2 reads ANQGSEA.

The genes are TRBV4-2 and TRBJ1-6; with no DNA, the TCRdb D assignment of TRBD1 cannot be verified. The CDR3 contains 15 residues. Germline V lookup: CDR1 LGHNA, CDR2 YNFKEQ. The CDR3 loop is CASSQSTGGNSPLHF.

This sequence joins TRBV7-2 and TRBJ2-1; TCRdb indicates TRBD2, and absent DNA this call remains unverified. CDR1 and CDR2 from the germline V gene are SGHTA and FQGNSA. CDR3 length: 15 residues. The CDR3: CASSTLAGEYNEQFF.